The rows below give T cell receptor beta chains drawn from one sample of a study of Graves' ophthalmopathy and Graves' hyperthyroidism. TCRdb re-called the multiplex PCR reads through MiXCR, storing one row per CDR3 protein. The data contain about 210,000 distinct CDR3 sequences, roughly 29% of them singletons. Sequenced: peripheral blood. The receptors here all came from a middle-aged man with Graves' ophthalmopathy. CDR3s include the opening cysteine and the closing phenylalanine or tryptophan. The D gene is left open where the match is weak. Size values are once, few and many counts, or a class for expanded clones, and some rows have none.

TRBV27	TRBJ2-5	NA	NA	TGTGCCAGCAGTCCGGTACAGGCGAAAGAGACCCAGTACTTC	CASSPVQAKETQYF
TRBV13	TRBJ1-1	NA	few	TGTGCCAGCAGCTTATGGGCAGTACCGAACACTGAAGCTTTCTTT	CASSLWAVPNTEAFF
TRBV29-1	TRBJ1-1	TRBD1	many	TGCAGCGTTGGAGCGACAGGGGGTGTAAACACTGAAGCTTTCTTT	CSVGATGGVNTEAFF
TRBV9	TRBJ2-5	NA	many	TGTGCCAGCAGCGTAGGACGAATGGGGGAGACCCAGTACTTC	CASSVGRMGETQYF
TRBV20-1	TRBJ2-4	NA	many	TGCAGTGCTAGTTTATCAGGGGCCAAAAACATTCAGTACTTC	CSASLSGAKNIQYF
TRBV6-2/TRBV6-3	TRBJ2-7	NA	NA	TGTGCCAGCAGCGACCCGGACAGCGGGATCTACGAGCAGTACTTC	CASSDPDSGIYEQYF
TRBV28	TRBJ2-7	NA	NA	TGTGCCAGCAGTTTATATGGGGACCCGAGCGAGCAGTACTTC	CASSLYGDPSEQYF
TRBV14	TRBJ1-1	NA	many	TGTGCCAGCAGCCAAGTGGGCGGCGGCACTGAAGCTTTCTTT	CASSQVGGGTEAFF
TRBV6-1	TRBJ2-5	NA	NA	TGTGCCAGCAGTGGGAGGGACAGCTACCAAGAGACCCAGTACTTC	CASSGRDSYQETQYF
TRBV19	TRBJ2-5	NA	many	TGTGCCAGTAGTATCTCATTGAAGCTAGTACAAGAGACCCAGTACTTC	CASSISLKLVQETQYF
TRBV29-1	TRBJ2-7	NA	many	TGCAGCGTAGCTCGACTAGGTGGGGTGGGCGAGCAGTACTTC	CSVARLGGVGEQYF
TRBV6-1	TRBJ1-5	TRBD1	NA	TGTGCCAGCAAACACTCTTCCGGACAGGGTATCGATCAGCCCCAGCATTTT	CASKHSSGQGIDQPQHF
TRBV20-1	TRBJ2-7	NA	NA	TGCAGTGCTGATAAGACCTTCTACGAGCAGTACTTC	CSADKTFYEQYF
TRBV27	TRBJ1-6	NA	few	TGTGCCAGCAGTTTATTGGGGTTTGGTAATTCACCCCTCCACTTT	CASSLLGFGNSPLHF
TRBV6-1	TRBJ1-6	NA	NA	TGTGCCAGCAGGGGACGGGCGAATTCACCCCTCCACTTT	CASRGRANSPLHF
TRBV6-2/TRBV6-3	TRBJ2-7	TRBD1	many	TGTGCCAGCAGTCGGACAGGCCCCCCGATGTCTAGCGAGCAGTACTTC	CASSRTGPPMSSEQYF
TRBV20-1	TRBJ1-1	NA	many	TGCAGTGCTCAAGAGGGGGGGCCGAACACTGAAGCTTTCTTT	CSAQEGGPNTEAFF
TRBV29-1	TRBJ1-2	TRBD1	NA	TGCAGCGTTGAGGCAGGGGGTACGGAAGGCTACACCTTC	CSVEAGGTEGYTF
TRBV12-3/TRBV12-4	TRBJ1-2	NA	NA	TGTGCCAGCACTTCCCGGACAGACCTCTATGGCTACACCTTC	CASTSRTDLYGYTF
TRBV19	TRBJ1-1	TRBD1	many	TGTGCCAGTAGTATTGGACAGGGCATTCCGAACACTGAAGCTTTCTTT	CASSIGQGIPNTEAFF
TRBV7-9	TRBJ1-2	NA	many	TGTGCCAGCAGCTTTGAACAGACTAACTATGGCTACACCTTC	CASSFEQTNYGYTF
TRBV15	TRBJ1-1	NA	NA	TGTGCCACCACCTCCATAGGGGGGAACACTGAAGCTTTCTTT	CATTSIGGNTEAFF
TRBV6-1	TRBJ1-2	NA	many	TGTGCCAGCAGTGAAGTAACAGGCTTCTATGGCTACACCTTC	CASSEVTGFYGYTF
TRBV28	TRBJ2-5	TRBD2	NA	TGTGCCAGCAGTTTAGTGAGCGGGATGGGTGTAGAGACCCAGTACTTC	CASSLVSGMGVETQYF
TRBV6-1	TRBJ2-7	NA	NA	TGTGCCAGCCGTCTAGCACCCTCCCTCTACGAGCAGTACTTC	CASRLAPSLYEQYF
TRBV6-1	TRBJ2-5	TRBD1	many	TGTGCCAGCGTATTGTTTGGACAGGGGGCCCAAGAGACCCAGTACTTC	CASVLFGQGAQETQYF
TRBV19	TRBJ1-5	NA	many	TGTGCCAGAACAGGTGGGGATCAGCCCCAGCATTTT	CARTGGDQPQHF
TRBV6-2/TRBV6-3	TRBJ2-7	TRBD1	many	TGTGCCAGCAGTTACTCGATCGTGGCAGGGGGCGAGCAGTACTTC	CASSYSIVAGGEQYF
TRBV18	TRBJ1-1	TRBD1	many	TGTGCCAGCTCGCCGACAGGGGGTCTGGACACTGAAGCTTTCTTT	CASSPTGGLDTEAFF
TRBV10-3	TRBJ2-7	NA	NA	TGTGCCATCAGTGAAGTCCGGCACGAGCAGTACTTC	CAISEVRHEQYF
TRBV20-1	TRBJ2-7	NA	NA	TGCAGTGCTAGCGCCGCTCCCCAGAGCTACGAGCAGTACTTC	CSASAAPQSYEQYF
TRBV20-1	TRBJ2-7	NA	many	TGCAGTGCTAGAGTTAGGTTAGGCGGCTACGAGCAGTACTTC	CSARVRLGGYEQYF
TRBV28	TRBJ2-7	NA	NA	TGTGCCAGCACCACACACATGCCTATCCTTGAGCAGTACTTC	CASTTHMPILEQYF
TRBV6-5	TRBJ1-5	NA	many	TGTGCCAGCAGTTGGACAGTTAATCAGCCCCAGCATTTT	CASSWTVNQPQHF
TRBV6-5	TRBJ2-7	NA	many	TGTGCCAGCAGTTATAGGGCCACCCTCCACGAGCAGTACTTC	CASSYRATLHEQYF
TRBV28	TRBJ2-5	TRBD2	NA	TGTGCCGGCAGTCCCGGGACTAGCGGGAGGGCCGGTGGAGAGACCCAGTACTTC	CAGSPGTSGRAGGETQYF
TRBV6-2/TRBV6-3	TRBJ1-1	TRBD1	many	TGTGCCAGCAGTTACTCCGGACAGGGGGCTGTGAACACTGAAGCTTTCTTT	CASSYSGQGAVNTEAFF
TRBV10-1	TRBJ2-2	NA	many	TGCGCCAGCAGTGAGTCCGGGGAGCTGTTTTTT	CASSESGELFF
TRBV11-3	TRBJ2-7	NA	many	TGTGCCAGCAGCCCTGGACAGATTGGCGACGAGCAGTACTTC	CASSPGQIGDEQYF
TRBV12-3/TRBV12-4	TRBJ2-2	TRBD1	NA	TGTGCCACGAGACAGGGGAACACCGGGGAGCTGTTTTTT	CATRQGNTGELFF
TRBV20-1	TRBJ2-6	NA	many	TGCAGTGCTTTAGGGGCCAACGTCCTGACTTTC	CSALGANVLTF
TRBV28	TRBJ2-7	NA	once	TGTGCCAGCAGTACGACAGCAACACTAACCTACGAGCAGTACTTC	CASSTTATLTYEQYF
TRBV12-3/TRBV12-4	TRBJ1-2	NA	many	TGTGCCAGCAACCATGGTATGAACTATGGCTACACCTTC	CASNHGMNYGYTF
TRBV11-3	TRBJ2-2	NA	NA	TGTGCCAGCGGGCCTCGGGCCCCCGACACCGGGGAGCTGTTTTTT	CASGPRAPDTGELFF
TRBV7-6	TRBJ1-1	NA	NA	TGTGCCAGCAGCTTAGGTTCCGCTATGAACACTGAAGCTTTCTTT	CASSLGSAMNTEAFF
TRBV12-5	TRBJ2-5	TRBD1	NA	TGTGCTAGTGGCCTCCCCGGACAGGGGGCAGAGACCCAGTACTTC	CASGLPGQGAETQYF
TRBV3-1	TRBJ1-5	NA	many	TGTGCCAGCAGCCCTACGGGAGGGCAGCCCCAGCATTTT	CASSPTGGQPQHF
TRBV4-2	TRBJ2-2	TRBD2	NA	TGTGCCAGCAGCCACCTACTAGCGGGAGGGCCCGCGACCGGGGAGCTGTTTTTT	CASSHLLAGGPATGELFF
TRBV29-1	TRBJ2-5	NA	many	TGCAGCGTTGAATTTGTTATGGAGACCCAGTACTTC	CSVEFVMETQYF
TRBV28	TRBJ2-7	NA	many	TGTGCCAGCTCCCGGGGGACAGCTTCCTACGAGCAGTACTTC	CASSRGTASYEQYF
TRBV10-2	TRBJ2-7	NA	NA	TGCGCCAGCAGATGGGGGGTTTCCTACGAGCAGTACTTC	CASRWGVSYEQYF